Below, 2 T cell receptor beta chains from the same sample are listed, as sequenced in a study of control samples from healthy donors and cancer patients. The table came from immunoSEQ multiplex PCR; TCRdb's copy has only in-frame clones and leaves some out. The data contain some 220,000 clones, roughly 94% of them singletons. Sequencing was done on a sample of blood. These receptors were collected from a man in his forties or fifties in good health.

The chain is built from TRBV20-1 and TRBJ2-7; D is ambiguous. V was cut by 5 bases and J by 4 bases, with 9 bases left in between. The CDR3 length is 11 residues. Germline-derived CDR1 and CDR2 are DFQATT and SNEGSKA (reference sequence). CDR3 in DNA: TGCAGTGCTGTCAATGGATACGAGCAGTACGTC. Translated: CSAVNGYEQYV.

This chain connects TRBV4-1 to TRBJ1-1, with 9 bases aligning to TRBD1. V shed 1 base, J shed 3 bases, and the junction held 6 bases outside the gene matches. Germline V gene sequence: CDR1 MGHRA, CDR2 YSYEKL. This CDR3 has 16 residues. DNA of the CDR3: TGCGCCAGCAGCCAAGGAAGACAGGGGGTGTACACTGAAGCTTTCTTT. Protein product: CASSQGRQGVYTEAFF.